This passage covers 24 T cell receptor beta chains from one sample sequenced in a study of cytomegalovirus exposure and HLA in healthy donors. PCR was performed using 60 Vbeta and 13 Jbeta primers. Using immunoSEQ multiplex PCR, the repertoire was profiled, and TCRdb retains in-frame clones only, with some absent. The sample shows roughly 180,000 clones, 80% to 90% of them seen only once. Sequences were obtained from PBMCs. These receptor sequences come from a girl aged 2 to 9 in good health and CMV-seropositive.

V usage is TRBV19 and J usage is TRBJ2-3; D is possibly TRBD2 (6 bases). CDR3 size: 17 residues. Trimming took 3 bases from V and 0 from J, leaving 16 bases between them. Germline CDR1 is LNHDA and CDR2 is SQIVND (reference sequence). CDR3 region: CASSILDSGGSTDTQYF. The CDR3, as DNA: TGTGCCAGTAGTATTCTCGACTCAGGAGGGAGCACAGATACGCAGTATTTT.

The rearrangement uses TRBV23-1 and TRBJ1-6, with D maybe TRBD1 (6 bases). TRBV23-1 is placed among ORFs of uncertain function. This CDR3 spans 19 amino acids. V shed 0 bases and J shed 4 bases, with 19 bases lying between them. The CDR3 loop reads CASSQSRTAQTNYNSPLHF. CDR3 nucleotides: TGCGCCAGCAGTCAATCGCGGACAGCTCAAACAAATTATAATTCACCCCTCCACTTT.

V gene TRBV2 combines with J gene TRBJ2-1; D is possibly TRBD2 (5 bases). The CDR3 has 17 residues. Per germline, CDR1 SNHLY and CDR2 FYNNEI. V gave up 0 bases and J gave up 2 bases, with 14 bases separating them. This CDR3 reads CASSEALPGITYNEQFF. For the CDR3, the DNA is TGTGCCAGCAGTGAAGCGCTTCCGGGGATAACCTACAATGAGCAGTTCTTC.

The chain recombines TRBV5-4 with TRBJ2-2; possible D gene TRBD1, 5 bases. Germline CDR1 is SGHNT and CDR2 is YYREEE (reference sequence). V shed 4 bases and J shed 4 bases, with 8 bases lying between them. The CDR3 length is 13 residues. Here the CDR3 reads CASSPQGTGELFF. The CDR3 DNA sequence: TGTGCCAGCAGCCCCCAGGGCACCGGGGAGCTGTTTTTT.

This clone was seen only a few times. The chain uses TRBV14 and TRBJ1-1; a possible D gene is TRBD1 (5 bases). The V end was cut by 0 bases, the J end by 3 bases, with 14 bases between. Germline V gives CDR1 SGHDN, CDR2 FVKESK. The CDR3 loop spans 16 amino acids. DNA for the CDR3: TGTGCCAGCAGCCAAGAGGGGGGTGTATCGGACACTGAAGCTTTCTTT. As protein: CASSQEGGVSDTEAFF.

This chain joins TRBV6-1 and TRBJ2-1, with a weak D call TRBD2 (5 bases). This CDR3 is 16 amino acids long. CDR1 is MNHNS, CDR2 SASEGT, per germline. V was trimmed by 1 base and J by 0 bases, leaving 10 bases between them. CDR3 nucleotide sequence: TGTGCCAGCAGTGAAGAGGAAGGGAGCTCCTACAATGAGCAGTTCTTC. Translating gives CASSEEEGSSYNEQFF.

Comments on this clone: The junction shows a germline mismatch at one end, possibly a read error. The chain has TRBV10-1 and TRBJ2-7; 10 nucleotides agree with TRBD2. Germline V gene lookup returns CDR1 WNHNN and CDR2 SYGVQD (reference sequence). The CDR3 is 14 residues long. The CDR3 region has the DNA TGCGCCAGCAGTAAACTAGCGGGAAGTTACGAGCAGTGCTTC. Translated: CASSKLAGSYEQCF.

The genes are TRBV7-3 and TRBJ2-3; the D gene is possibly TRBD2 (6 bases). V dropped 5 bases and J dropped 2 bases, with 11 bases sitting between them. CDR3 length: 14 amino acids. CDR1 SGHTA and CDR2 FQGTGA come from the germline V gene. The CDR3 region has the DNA TGTGCCAGCAGCACGGGAGCCGACACAGATACGCAGTATTTT. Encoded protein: CASSTGADTDTQYF.

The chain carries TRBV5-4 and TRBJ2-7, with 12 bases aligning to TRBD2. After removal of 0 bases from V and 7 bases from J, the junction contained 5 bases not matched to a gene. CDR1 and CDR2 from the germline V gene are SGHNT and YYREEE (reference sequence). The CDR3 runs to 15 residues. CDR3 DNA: TGTGCCAGCAGCTTGGGACTAGCGGGAGCTGGGGAGCAGTACTTC. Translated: CASSLGLAGAGEQYF.

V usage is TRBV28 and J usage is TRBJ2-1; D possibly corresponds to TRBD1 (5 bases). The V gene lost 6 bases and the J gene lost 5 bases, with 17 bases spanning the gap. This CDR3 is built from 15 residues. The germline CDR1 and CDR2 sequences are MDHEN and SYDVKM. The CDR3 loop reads CASSSYGPTDNEQFF. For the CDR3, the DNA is TGTGCCAGCAGCTCATACGGGCCGACAGACAATGAGCAGTTCTTC.

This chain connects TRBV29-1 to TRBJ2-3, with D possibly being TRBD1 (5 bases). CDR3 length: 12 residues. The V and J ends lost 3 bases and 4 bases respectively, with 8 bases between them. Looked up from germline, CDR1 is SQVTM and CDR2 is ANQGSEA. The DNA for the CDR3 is TGCAGCGTTGACAGGGCTTCAGATACGCAGTATTTT. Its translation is CSVDRASDTQYF.

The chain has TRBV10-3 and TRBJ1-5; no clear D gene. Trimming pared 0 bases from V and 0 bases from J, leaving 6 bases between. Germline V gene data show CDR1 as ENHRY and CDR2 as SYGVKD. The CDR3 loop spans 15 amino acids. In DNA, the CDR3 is TGTGCCATCAGTGAGTCGAGACATAGCAATCAGCCCCAGCATTTT. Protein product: CAISESRHSNQPQHF.

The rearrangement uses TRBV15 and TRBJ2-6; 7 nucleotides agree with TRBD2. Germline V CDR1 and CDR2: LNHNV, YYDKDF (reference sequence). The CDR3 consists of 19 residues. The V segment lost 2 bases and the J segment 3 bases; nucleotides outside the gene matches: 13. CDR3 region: CATSRSGLPFGGGANVLTF. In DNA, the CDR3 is TGTGCCACCAGCAGATCGGGACTACCGTTTGGAGGTGGGGCCAACGTCCTGACTTTC.

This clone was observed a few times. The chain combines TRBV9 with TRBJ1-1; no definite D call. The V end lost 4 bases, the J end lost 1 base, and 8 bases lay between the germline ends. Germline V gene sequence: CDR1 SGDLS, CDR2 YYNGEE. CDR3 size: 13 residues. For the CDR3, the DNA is TGTGCCAGCAGCCCGGACTGGAACACTGAAGCTTTCTTT. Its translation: CASSPDWNTEAFF.

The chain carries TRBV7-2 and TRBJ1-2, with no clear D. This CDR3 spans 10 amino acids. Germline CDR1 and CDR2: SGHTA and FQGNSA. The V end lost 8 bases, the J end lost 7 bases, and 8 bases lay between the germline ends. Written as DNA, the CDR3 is TGTGCCAGCCTACTGGTTGGCTACACCTTC. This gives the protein CASLLVGYTF. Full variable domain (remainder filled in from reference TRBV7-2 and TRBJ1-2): GAGVSQSPSNKVTEKGKDVELRCDPISGHTALYWYRQSLGQGLEFLIYFQGNSAPDKSGLPSDRFSAERTGGSVSTLTIQRTQQEDSAVYLCASLLVGYTFGSGTRLTVV.

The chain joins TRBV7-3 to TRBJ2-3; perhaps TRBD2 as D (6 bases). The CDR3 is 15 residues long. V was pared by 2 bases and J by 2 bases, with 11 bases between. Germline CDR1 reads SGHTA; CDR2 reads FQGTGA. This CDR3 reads CASSLGGGNTDTQYF. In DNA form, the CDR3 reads TGTGCCAGCAGCTTAGGGGGAGGAAACACAGATACGCAGTATTTT.

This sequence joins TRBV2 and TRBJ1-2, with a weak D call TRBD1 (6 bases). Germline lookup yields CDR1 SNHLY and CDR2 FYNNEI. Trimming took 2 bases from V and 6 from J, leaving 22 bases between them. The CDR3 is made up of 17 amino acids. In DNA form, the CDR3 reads TGTGCCAGCAGTGAATTCTGGGTAAGGACAGCAAAACATGGCTACACCTTC. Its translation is CASSEFWVRTAKHGYTF.

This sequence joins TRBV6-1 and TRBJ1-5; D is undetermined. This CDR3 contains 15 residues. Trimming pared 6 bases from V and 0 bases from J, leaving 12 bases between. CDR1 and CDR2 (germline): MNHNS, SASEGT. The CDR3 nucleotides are TGTGCCAGCAGATTCGACACATATAGCAATCAGCCCCAGCATTTT. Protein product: CASRFDTYSNQPQHF.

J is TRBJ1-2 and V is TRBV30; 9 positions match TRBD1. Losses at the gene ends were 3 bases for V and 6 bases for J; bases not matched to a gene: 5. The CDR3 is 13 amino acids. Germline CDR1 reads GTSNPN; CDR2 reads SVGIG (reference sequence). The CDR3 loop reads CAWSRGQGNGYTF. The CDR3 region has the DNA TGTGCCTGGAGCCGGGGACAGGGAAATGGCTACACCTTC.

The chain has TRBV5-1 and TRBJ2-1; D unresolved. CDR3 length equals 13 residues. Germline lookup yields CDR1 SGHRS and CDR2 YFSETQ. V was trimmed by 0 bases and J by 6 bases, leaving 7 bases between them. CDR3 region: CASSLGQANEQFF. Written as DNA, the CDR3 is TGCGCCAGCAGCTTGGGGCAGGCCAATGAGCAGTTCTTC.

CDR3 sequence (DNA): TGTGCCTCCCTCCTAGCGGGTCCTAGCACAGATACGCAGTATTTT. Its protein is CASLLAGPSTDTQYF. V is TRBV30 and J is TRBJ2-3; 8 positions agree with TRBD2. V shed 7 bases and J 0 bases; nucleotides not matched to a gene: 9. The CDR3 length is 15 residues. Germline CDR1 and CDR2: GTSNPN and SVGIG (reference sequence).

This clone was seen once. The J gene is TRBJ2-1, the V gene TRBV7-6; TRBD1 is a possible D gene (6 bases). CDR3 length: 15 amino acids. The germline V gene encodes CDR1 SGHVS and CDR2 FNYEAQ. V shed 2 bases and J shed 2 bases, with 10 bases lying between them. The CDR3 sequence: CASSLQGITYNEQFF. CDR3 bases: TGTGCCAGCAGCTTACAGGGGATCACCTACAATGAGCAGTTCTTC.

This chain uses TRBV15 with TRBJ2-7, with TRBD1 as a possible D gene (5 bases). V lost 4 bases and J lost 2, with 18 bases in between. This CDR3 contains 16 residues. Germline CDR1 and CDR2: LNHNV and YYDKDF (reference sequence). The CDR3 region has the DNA TGTGCCACCAGCACCCCCCCCTCCACAGGTGCCTACGAGCAGTACTTC. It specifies CATSTPPSTGAYEQYF.

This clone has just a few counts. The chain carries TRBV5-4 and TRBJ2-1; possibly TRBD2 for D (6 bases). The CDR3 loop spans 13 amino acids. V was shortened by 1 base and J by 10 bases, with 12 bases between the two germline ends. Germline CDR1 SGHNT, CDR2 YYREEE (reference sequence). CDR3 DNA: TGTGCCAGCAGCTTGCTGTCCGGGAGAGAGCAGTTCTTC. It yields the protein CASSLLSGREQFF.